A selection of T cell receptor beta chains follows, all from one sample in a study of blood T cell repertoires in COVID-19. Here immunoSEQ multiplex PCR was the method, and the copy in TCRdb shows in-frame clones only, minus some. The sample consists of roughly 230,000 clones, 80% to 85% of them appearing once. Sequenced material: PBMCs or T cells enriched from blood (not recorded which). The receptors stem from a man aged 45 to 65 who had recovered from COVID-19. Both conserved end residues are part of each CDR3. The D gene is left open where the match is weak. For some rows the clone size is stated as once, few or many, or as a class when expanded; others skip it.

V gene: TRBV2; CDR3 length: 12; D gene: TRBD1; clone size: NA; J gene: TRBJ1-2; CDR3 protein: CASRGQAYGYTF; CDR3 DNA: TGTGCCAGCAGAGGACAGGCCTATGGCTACACCTTC
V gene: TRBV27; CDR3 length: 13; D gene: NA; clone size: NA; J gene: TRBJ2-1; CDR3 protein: CASSLSLPGGQFF; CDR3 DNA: TGTGCCAGCAGTTTATCCCTCCCCGGGGGGCAGTTCTTC
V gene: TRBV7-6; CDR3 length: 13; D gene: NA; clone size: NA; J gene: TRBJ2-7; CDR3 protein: CASSLGAGHEQYF; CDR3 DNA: TGTGCCAGCAGCTTAGGGGCGGGACACGAGCAGTACTTC
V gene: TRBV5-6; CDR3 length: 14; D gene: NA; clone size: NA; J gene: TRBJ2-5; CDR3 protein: CASSSTRSGETQYF; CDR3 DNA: TGTGCCAGCAGCTCTACCCGTTCGGGAGAGACCCAGTACTTC
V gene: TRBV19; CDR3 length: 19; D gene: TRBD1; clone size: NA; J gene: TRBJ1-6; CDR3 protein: CASSIRTGATYSYNSPLHF; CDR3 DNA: TGTGCCAGTAGTATAAGGACAGGGGCGACATACTCCTATAATTCACCCCTCCACTTT
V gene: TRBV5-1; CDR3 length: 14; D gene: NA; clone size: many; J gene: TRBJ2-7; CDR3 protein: CASSGSRAYYEQYF; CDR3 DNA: TGCGCCAGCAGCGGGTCCAGGGCATATTACGAGCAGTACTTC
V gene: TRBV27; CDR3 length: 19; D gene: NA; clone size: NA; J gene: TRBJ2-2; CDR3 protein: CASTKGWGQSGENTGELFF; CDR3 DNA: TGTGCCAGCACCAAAGGGTGGGGACAGTCGGGGGAGAACACCGGGGAGCTGTTTTTT
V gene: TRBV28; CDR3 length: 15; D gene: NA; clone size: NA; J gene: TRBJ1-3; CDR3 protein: CASEQTGYSGNTIYF; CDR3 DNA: TGTGCCAGCGAACAGACAGGATACTCTGGAAACACCATATATTTT
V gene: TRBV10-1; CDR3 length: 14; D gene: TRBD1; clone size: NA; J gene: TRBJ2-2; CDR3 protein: CASRQGTNTGELFF; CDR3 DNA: TGCGCCAGCCGACAGGGAACGAACACCGGGGAGCTGTTTTTT
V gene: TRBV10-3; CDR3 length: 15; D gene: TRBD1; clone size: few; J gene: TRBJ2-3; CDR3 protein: CAISETDRSADTQYF; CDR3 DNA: TGTGCCATCAGTGAGACGGACAGGTCTGCAGATACGCAGTATTTT
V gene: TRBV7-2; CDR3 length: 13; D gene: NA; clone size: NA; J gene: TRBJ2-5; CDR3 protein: CASSLYSRETQYF; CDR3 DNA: TGTGCCAGCAGCTTATATAGCCGGGAGACCCAGTACTTC
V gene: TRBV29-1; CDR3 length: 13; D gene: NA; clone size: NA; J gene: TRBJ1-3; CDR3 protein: CSAYGGFGNTIYF; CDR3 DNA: TGCAGCGCCTACGGGGGGTTTGGAAACACCATATATTTT
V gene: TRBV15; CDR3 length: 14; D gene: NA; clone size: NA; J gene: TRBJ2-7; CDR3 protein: CATSRGYDQDEQYF; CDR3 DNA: TGTGCCACCAGCAGAGGATACGACCAGGACGAGCAGTACTTC
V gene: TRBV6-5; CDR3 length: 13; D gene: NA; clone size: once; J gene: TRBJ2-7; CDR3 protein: CASSTTGGYEQYF; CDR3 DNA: TGTGCCAGCAGTACAACAGGTGGCTACGAGCAGTACTTC
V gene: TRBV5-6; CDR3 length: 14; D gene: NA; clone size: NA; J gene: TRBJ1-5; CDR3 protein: CASPGGDSNQPQHF; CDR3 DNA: TGTGCCAGCCCCGGAGGGGACAGCAATCAGCCCCAGCATTTT
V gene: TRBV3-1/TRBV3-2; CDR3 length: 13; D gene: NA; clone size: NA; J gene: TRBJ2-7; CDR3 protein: CASSQGSRDEQYF; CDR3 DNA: TGTGCCAGCAGCCAAGGGAGCAGGGACGAGCAGTACTTC
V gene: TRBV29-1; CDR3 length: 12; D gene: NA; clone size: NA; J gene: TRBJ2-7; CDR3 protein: CSVGGPAYEQYF; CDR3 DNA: TGCAGCGTTGGCGGGCCTGCCTACGAGCAGTACTTC
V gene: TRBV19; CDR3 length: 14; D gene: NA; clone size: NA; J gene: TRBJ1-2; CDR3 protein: CASSTPQGNYGYTF; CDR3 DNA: TGTGCCAGTAGTACCCCACAGGGAAACTATGGCTACACCTTC
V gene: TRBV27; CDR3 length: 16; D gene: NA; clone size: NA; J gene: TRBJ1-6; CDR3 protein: CASSLGRGLGNSPLHF; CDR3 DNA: TGTGCCAGCAGTTTGGGAAGGGGTCTGGGTAATTCACCCCTCCACTTT
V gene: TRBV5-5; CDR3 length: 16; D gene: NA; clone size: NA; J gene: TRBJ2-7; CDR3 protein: CASSFPGQGKSYEQYF; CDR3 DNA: TGTGCCAGCAGCTTTCCGGGGCAGGGGAAATCCTACGAGCAGTACTTC
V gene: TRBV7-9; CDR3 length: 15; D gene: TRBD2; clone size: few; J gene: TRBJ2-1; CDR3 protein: CASSLGLAEYNEQFF; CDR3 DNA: TGTGCCAGCAGCTTGGGACTAGCGGAATACAATGAGCAGTTCTTC
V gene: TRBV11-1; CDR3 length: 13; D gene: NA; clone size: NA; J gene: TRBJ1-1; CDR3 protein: CATMLGLGTEAFF; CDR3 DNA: TGTGCCACCATGTTGGGCTTAGGCACTGAAGCTTTCTTT
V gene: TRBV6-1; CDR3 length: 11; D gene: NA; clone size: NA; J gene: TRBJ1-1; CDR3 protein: CASSEDLEAFF; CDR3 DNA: TGTGCCAGCAGTGAGGACTTGGAAGCTTTCTTT
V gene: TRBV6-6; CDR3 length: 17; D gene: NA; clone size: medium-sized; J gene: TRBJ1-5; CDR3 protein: CASSPQGLSHSNQPQHF; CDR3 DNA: TGTGCCAGCAGTCCCCAGGGACTATCCCATAGCAATCAGCCCCAGCATTTT
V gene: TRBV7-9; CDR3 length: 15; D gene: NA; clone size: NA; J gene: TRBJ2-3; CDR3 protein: CASSLVSPGEDTQYF; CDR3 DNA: TGTGCCAGCAGCTTAGTCTCTCCGGGGGAAGATACGCAGTATTTT
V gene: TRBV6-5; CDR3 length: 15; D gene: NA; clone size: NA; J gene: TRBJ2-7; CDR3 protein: CASNDAGQGTYEQYF; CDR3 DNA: TGTGCCAGCAACGACGCGGGCCAGGGGACCTACGAGCAGTACTTC
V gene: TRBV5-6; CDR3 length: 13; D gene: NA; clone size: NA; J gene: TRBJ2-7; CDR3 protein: CASSPDSDYEQYF; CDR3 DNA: TGTGCCAGCAGCCCAGACAGCGACTACGAGCAGTACTTC
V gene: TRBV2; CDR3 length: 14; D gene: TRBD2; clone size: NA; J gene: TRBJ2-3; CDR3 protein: CASSEGLAADTQYF; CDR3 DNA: TGTGCCAGCAGTGAGGGACTAGCGGCAGATACGCAGTATTTT
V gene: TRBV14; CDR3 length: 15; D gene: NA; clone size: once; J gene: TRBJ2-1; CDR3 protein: CASSQDVGTPNEQFF; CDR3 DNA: TGTGCCAGCAGCCAAGACGTTGGGACACCCAATGAGCAGTTCTTC
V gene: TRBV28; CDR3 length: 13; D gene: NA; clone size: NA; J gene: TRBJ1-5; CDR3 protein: CASTTGWGQPQHF; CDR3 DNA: TGTGCCAGCACTACAGGGTGGGGTCAGCCCCAGCATTTT
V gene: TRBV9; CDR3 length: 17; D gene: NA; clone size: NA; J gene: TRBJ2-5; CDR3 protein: CASSVGGGSVRLETQYF; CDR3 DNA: TGTGCCAGCAGCGTGGGGGGAGGATCGGTCAGGTTAGAGACCCAGTACTTC
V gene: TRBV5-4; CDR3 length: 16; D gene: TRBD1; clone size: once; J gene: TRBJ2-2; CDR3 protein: CASSLAGTVNTGELFF; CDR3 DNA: TGTGCCAGCAGCTTGGCCGGGACAGTGAACACCGGGGAGCTGTTTTTT